These 17 T cell receptor beta chains were all obtained from the same sample, sequenced in a study of cytomegalovirus exposure and HLA in healthy donors. A multiplex PCR was run with 60 Vbeta primers and 13 Jbeta primers. Data came from immunoSEQ multiplex PCR; TCRdb stores just in-frame clones and leaves some out. Of roughly 160,000 clones in the sample, 75% were seen once. Sequenced input: PBMCs. These receptors were obtained from a woman aged 40 to 49 in good health and CMV-seropositive.

This clone occurred a few times. The chain's CDR3 is CASSSTGGGGEAFF. The CDR3 DNA sequence: TGTGCCAGCAGTTCGACAGGGGGCGGGGGTGAAGCTTTCTTT. The rearrangement joins TRBV6-5 to TRBJ1-1, with 10 bases fitting TRBD1. The CDR3 length is 14 residues. CDR1 is MNHEY, CDR2 SVGAGI, per germline. Germline trimming cut 4 bases from V and 7 bases from J; bases unmatched to any gene: 6.

This clone turned up a few times. Different DNA sequences within this sample yield the same CDR3. V usage is TRBV5-1 and J usage is TRBJ2-3; D is undetermined. This CDR3 is built from 13 residues. Germline-derived CDR1 and CDR2 are SGHRS and YFSETQ. V lost 1 base and J 0 bases, leaving 3 bases between the germline ends. The CDR3 nucleotides are TGCGCCAGCAGCTTGCCTAGCACAGATACGCAGTATTTT. Amino acids: CASSLPSTDTQYF.

This rearrangement joins TRBV6-1 to TRBJ2-6, with 8 nucleotides matching TRBD2. Trimming removed 6 bases from V and 2 bases from J; junction bases left unmatched: 6. Germline V lookup: CDR1 MNHNS, CDR2 SASEGT. The CDR3 length is 16 residues. The CDR3 bases are TGTGCCAGCAGCGAAACGGGAGGGGCTGGGGCCAACGTCCTGACTTTC. It translates to CASSETGGAGANVLTF.

The V gene is TRBV10-3, the J gene TRBJ2-1, with 8 bases aligning to TRBD2. The J segment lost 7 bases and the V segment lost 6 bases, leaving 14 bases of the junction unmatched. This CDR3 contains 16 residues. Germline V CDR1 and CDR2: ENHRY, SYGVKD. The CDR3 region has the DNA TGTGCCATCAGCTCGACTAGCGAGCTCTCTGGGAATGAGCAGTTCTTC. Its translation: CAISSTSELSGNEQFF.

The CDR3 reads CASSQDPELDYGYTF. As DNA, the CDR3 is TGCGCCAGCAGCCAAGATCCGGAGCTCGACTATGGCTACACCTTC. This chain joins TRBV4-1 and TRBJ1-2; the D is unclear. CDR1 and CDR2 (germline): MGHRA, YSYEKL. V shed 0 bases and J shed 3 bases, with 11 bases lying between them. The CDR3 extends over 15 amino acids.

The chain couples TRBV19 to TRBJ1-2; D gene uncertain. V was cut by 2 bases and J by 1 base, with 8 bases left in between. The germline gives CDR1 LNHDA, CDR2 SQIVND (reference sequence). This CDR3 has 14 residues. The CDR3, as DNA: TGTGCCAGTAGTATAACGGGGAGTAACTATGGCTACACCTTC. This sequence encodes CASSITGSNYGYTF.

The chain couples TRBV7-2 to TRBJ2-1; 7 bases line up with TRBD1. CDR3 length: 15 amino acids. V was pared by 2 bases and J by 2 bases, with 3 bases of the junction left unmatched. Looked up from germline, CDR1 is SGHTA and CDR2 is FQGNSA. The DNA for the CDR3 is TGTGCCAGCAGCTTAACTACAGGGGCCTACAATGAGCAGTTCTTC. Translated: CASSLTTGAYNEQFF.

The chain couples TRBV5-1 to TRBJ2-1; D call uncertain. Trimming shortened V by 0 bases and J by 4 bases, and 20 bases separated the two germline ends. Germline loops: CDR1 SGHRS, CDR2 YFSETQ. The CDR3 is 18 amino acids. The CDR3 loop is CASSLVVSSSTVYNEQFF. DNA of the CDR3: TGCGCCAGCAGCTTGGTAGTCTCTTCCTCCACCGTTTACAATGAGCAGTTCTTC.

The genes are TRBV7-9 and TRBJ2-5, with TRBD2 matching over 8 bases. The better agreement between TRBJ2-7 and the DNA end casts doubt on the J call. Germline loops: CDR1 SEHNR, CDR2 FQNEAQ (reference sequence). The CDR3 is 16 residues long. The CDR3 here is CASSLTAGGGGYEQYF. The CDR3 bases are TGTGCCAGCAGCTTAACGGCGGGGGGTGGGGGCTACGAGCAGTACTTC.

The chain recombines TRBV11-2 with TRBJ1-2; the D is unclear. The CDR3 sequence is 12 residues long. The V gene's germline CDR1 is SGHAT and CDR2 FQNNGV. V lost 1 base to trimming and J lost 7 bases, with 7 bases between them. The CDR3 sequence is CASSLGRAGYTF. CDR3 nucleotides: TGTGCCAGCAGCTTAGGGAGGGCTGGCTACACCTTC.

V gene TRBV6-1 combines with J gene TRBJ1-5, with D tentatively TRBD1 (5 bases). The germline V gene has CDR1 MNHNS and CDR2 SASEGT. V dropped 6 bases and J dropped 0 bases, with 12 bases sitting between them. There are 15 residues in the CDR3. The CDR3 sequence: CASRFTGYSNQPQHF. The CDR3, as DNA: TGTGCCAGCAGATTTACAGGTTATAGCAATCAGCCCCAGCATTTT.

This chain connects TRBV9 to TRBJ2-6; tentative D call: TRBD1 (6 bases). V was pared by 2 bases and J by 2 bases, with 8 bases between. From germline, CDR1 is SGDLS and CDR2 YYNGEE. The CDR3 loop spans 15 amino acids. The CDR3, as DNA: TGTGCCAGCAGCGTCAACAGGGCTGGGGCCAACGTCCTGACTTTC. Translating it yields CASSVNRAGANVLTF.

The chain carries TRBV28 and TRBJ1-6, with no clear D. Per germline, CDR1 MDHEN and CDR2 SYDVKM. The CDR3 runs 13 residues. The ends were cut back, 2 bases at V and 9 bases at J, with 8 bases in the middle. The CDR3 sequence is CASSLGESSPLHF. As DNA, the CDR3 is TGTGCCAGCAGTTTAGGGGAGAGTTCACCCCTCCACTTT.

V gene TRBV27 combines with J gene TRBJ2-1; 7 nucleotides match TRBD1. This CDR3 is built from 14 residues. V was clipped by 8 bases and J by 1 base; unmatched bases: 5. Germline CDR1 MNHEY, CDR2 SMNVEV (reference sequence). CDR3 nucleotides: TGTGCCAGCGGTCGACAGGGTTCCTACAATGAGCAGTTCTTC. This codes for CASGRQGSYNEQFF.

This sequence joins TRBV6-1 and TRBJ2-7, with 7 bases aligning to TRBD1. This CDR3 is 16 amino acids long. The V and J ends lost 1 base and 4 bases, in that order; junction bases with no gene match: 10. CDR1 and CDR2 from the germline V gene are MNHNS and SASEGT. CDR3 coding DNA: TGTGCCAGCAGTGAAGGCTTCGGACAGGCTCTGTACGAGCAGTACTTC. As protein: CASSEGFGQALYEQYF.

The chain uses TRBV11-2 and TRBJ2-6; D ambiguous. Germline V gene lookup returns CDR1 SGHAT and CDR2 FQNNGV. V was shortened by 2 bases and J by 3 bases, with 5 bases between the two germline ends. The CDR3 spans 14 residues. CDR3 in DNA: TGTGCCAGCAGCTTACGTCTTGGGGCCAACGTCCTGACTTTC. Protein product: CASSLRLGANVLTF.

The V call is TRBV6-5, the J call TRBJ1-4; no reliable D call. Trimming removed 6 bases at V and 6 bases at J, with 11 bases between. The CDR3 sequence is 13 residues long. Germline values: CDR1 MNHEY, CDR2 SVGAGI. The CDR3 DNA follows: TGTGCCAGCAGGCCGACTCAATATGAAAAACTGTTTTTT. This codes for CASRPTQYEKLFF.